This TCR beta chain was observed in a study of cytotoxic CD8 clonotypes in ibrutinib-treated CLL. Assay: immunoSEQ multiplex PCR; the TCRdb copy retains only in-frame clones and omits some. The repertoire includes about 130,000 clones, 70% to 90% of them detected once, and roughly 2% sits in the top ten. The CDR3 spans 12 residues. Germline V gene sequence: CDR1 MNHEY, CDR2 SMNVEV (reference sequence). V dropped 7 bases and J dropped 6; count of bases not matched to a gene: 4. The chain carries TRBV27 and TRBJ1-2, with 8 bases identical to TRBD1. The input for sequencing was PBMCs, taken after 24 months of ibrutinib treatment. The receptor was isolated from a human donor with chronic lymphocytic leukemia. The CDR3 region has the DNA TGTGCCAGCAAGACAGGGGCAAATGGCTACACCTTC. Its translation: CASKTGANGYTF.